This passage covers 18 T cell receptor beta chains from one sample sequenced in a study of regulatory T cells in long-lasting Graves disease. Construction of the TCR beta libraries employed iRepertoire HTBI primers in conjunction with Arm-PCR of CDR3 regions. TCRdb used MiXCR to reprocess the multiplex PCR reads, holding one entry per CDR3 protein. The sample has about 430,000 distinct CDR3 sequences; around 20% are singletons. The time point was: persistent/refractory GD, antithyroid drugs over 5 years with positive TRAb. PBMCs provided the RNA from which the TCR library was made. The sample here was peripheral blood mononuclear cells (PBMCs), taken when the disease was refractory, from a patient treated with antithyroid drugs. The receptors originated from a female donor with Graves disease.

This clonotype appeared a single time. The V call is TRBV28, the J call TRBJ2-7; the D call may be TRBD1 or TRBD2 (5 bases each). Germline lookup yields CDR1 MDHEN and CDR2 SYDVKM. Between the trimmed V and J ends, which lost 5 bases and 7 bases, there was a span of 21 bases. The CDR3 spans 15 residues. The CDR3 DNA reads as TGTGCCAGCAGTGCAACTAGTAGGGGTCACAATGAGCAGTACTTC. Encoded protein: CASSATSRGHNEQYF.

This clonotype was found many times. J is TRBJ1-1 and V is TRBV29-1, with TRBD1 as a possible D gene (5 bases). Germline CDR1 is SQVTM and CDR2 is ANQGSEA. The germline V and J ends were trimmed by 3 bases and 1 base, with 15 bases remaining between them. This CDR3 is built from 15 residues. The CDR3 is CSVERIGGGNTEAFF. The CDR3 coding sequence is TGCAGCGTTGAGAGGATTGGGGGGGGGAACACTGAAGCTTTCTTT. Combining the CDR3 with reference TRBV29-1 and TRBJ1-1 gives the whole variable domain SAVISQKPSRDICQRGTSLTIQCQVDSQVTMMFWYRQQPGQSLTLIATANQGSEATYESGFVIDKFPISRPNLTFSTLTVSNMSPEDSSIYLCSVERIGGGNTEAFFGQGTRLTVV.

This clonotype was found a few times. The V and J genes are TRBV15 and TRBJ2-7; the D is unclear. The germline V gene has CDR1 LNHNV and CDR2 YYDKDF (reference sequence). The CDR3 has 13 amino acids. V was clipped by 3 bases and J by 9 bases, with 15 bases between them. CDR3: CATSRSQQTAQYF. CDR3 bases: TGTGCCACCAGCAGGTCACAACAAACAGCGCAGTACTTC. Supplemented by reference TRBV15 and TRBJ2-7, the full variable domain reads DAMVIQNPRYQVTQFGKPVTLSCSQTLNHNVMYWYQQKSSQAPKLLFHYYDKDFNNEADTPDNFQSRRPNTSFCFLDIRSPGLGDTAMYLCATSRSQQTAQYFGPGTRLTVT.

At least ten counts were recorded for this clonotype. The chain carries TRBV28 and TRBJ1-4; the D is unclear. CDR1 and CDR2 from the germline V gene are MDHEN and SYDVKM. The V end lost 7 bases, the J end lost 5 bases, and 11 bases lay between the germline ends. This CDR3 contains 13 residues. CDR3 sequence: CASNSRRNEKLFF. The DNA for the CDR3 is TGTGCCAGCAACTCCAGACGGAATGAAAAACTGTTTTTT.

A few counts support this clonotype. This chain joins TRBV28 and TRBJ2-5; TRBD2 might be the D (6 bases). In germline, CDR1 is MDHEN, CDR2 SYDVKM. V lost 4 bases to trimming and J lost 4 bases, with 25 bases between them. This CDR3 has 18 amino acids. The CDR3: CASSSSMSGGLIRETQYF. The CDR3 nucleotides are TGTGCCAGCAGTTCCTCTATGTCAGGAGGGCTAATTAGAGAGACCCAGTACTTC.

In this sample, this clonotype turned up many times. The chain uses TRBV7-9 and TRBJ1-1; TRBD1 might be the D (6 bases). In germline, CDR1 is SEHNR, CDR2 FQNEAQ (reference sequence). The CDR3 is 16 amino acids. The V end was cut by 3 bases, the J end by 0 bases, with 14 bases between. CDR3: CASSFPTGTLNTEAFF. CDR3 nucleotide sequence: TGTGCCAGCAGCTTCCCGACCGGGACACTGAACACTGAAGCTTTCTTT.

This clonotype was seen only a few times. This rearrangement joins TRBV20-1 to TRBJ2-5; D uncertain. Trimming cost V 5 bases and J 5 bases, with 12 bases left between them. Per germline, CDR1 DFQATT and CDR2 SNEGSKA (reference sequence). This CDR3 has 12 amino acids. DNA of the CDR3: TGCAGTGCTCTTGTGGTCTCGGAGACCCAGTACTTC. Amino acids: CSALVVSETQYF.

The V and J genes are TRBV20-1 and TRBJ1-6, with D possibly TRBD1 on 6 matching bases. CDR1 and CDR2 (germline): DFQATT, SNEGSKA (reference sequence). The CDR3 contains 17 residues. Trimming removed 0 bases at V and 9 bases at J, with 21 bases between. CDR3 sequence: CSARDQFKTGISSPLHF. In DNA form, the CDR3 reads TGCAGTGCTAGAGATCAATTTAAGACAGGAATTTCTTCACCCCTCCACTTT.

This clonotype was seen ten or more times. The chain is built from TRBV2 and TRBJ1-1, with D possibly TRBD1 on 6 matching bases. Per the germline V gene, CDR1 is SNHLY and CDR2 is FYNNEI. Trimming pared 6 bases from V and 1 base from J, leaving 9 bases between. The CDR3 is made up of 13 amino acids. The CDR3 coding sequence is TGTGCCAGCAGCGGGGGACAGAACACTGAAGCTTTCTTT. As protein: CASSGGQNTEAFF. Full variable domain (rest looked up from reference TRBV2 and TRBJ1-1): EPEVTQTPSHQVTQMGQEVILRCVPISNHLYFYWYRQILGQKVEFLVSFYNNEISEKSEIFDDQFSVERPDGSNFTLKIRSTKLEDSAMYFCASSGGQNTEAFFGQGTRLTVV.

This clonotype was observed at least ten times. The rearrangement links TRBV5-1 to TRBJ2-7; TRBD2 agrees at 9 bases. Germline values: CDR1 SGHRS, CDR2 YFSETQ. Losses at the gene ends were 5 bases for V and 0 bases for J; bases not matched to a gene: 0. This CDR3 contains 13 residues. This CDR3 reads CASRAGGSYEQYF. As DNA, the CDR3 is TGCGCCAGCAGAGCGGGAGGCTCCTACGAGCAGTACTTC.

This clonotype was seen repeatedly, ten times or more. CDR3 nucleotides: TGTGCCAGCAGTGAAGCGGGGGCCGGCAATCAGCCCCAGCATTTT. It translates to CASSEAGAGNQPQHF. The chain is built from TRBV6-1 and TRBJ1-5, with a weak D call TRBD1 (6 bases). Looked up from germline, CDR1 is MNHNS and CDR2 is SASEGT. The V and J ends lost 0 bases and 2 bases respectively, with 8 bases between them. This CDR3 region has 15 residues.

This clonotype was found a few times. The chain links TRBV6-1 to TRBJ1-5; 9 bases agree with TRBD1. Germline-derived CDR1 and CDR2 are MNHNS and SASEGT. J gave up 6 bases and V 2 bases, and 5 bases lay outside the gene matches. The CDR3 is 15 residues long. The CDR3 spells CASSETGGSGQPQHF. The CDR3 nucleotides read TGTGCCAGCAGTGAAACAGGGGGCTCCGGTCAGCCCCAGCATTTT.

The V gene is TRBV27, the J gene TRBJ1-1; D ambiguous. Germline V CDR1 and CDR2: MNHEY, SMNVEV (reference sequence). The V gene lost 2 bases and the J gene lost 4 bases, with 11 bases spanning the gap. The CDR3 is 14 residues long. CDR3 sequence (DNA): TGTGCCAGCAGTTTAAACCCCGGTGGCACTGAAGCTTTCTTT. Protein: CASSLNPGGTEAFF.

This clonotype was counted at least ten times. The chain employs TRBV3-1 and TRBJ2-1; either TRBD1 or TRBD2 may fit D (5 bases each). The CDR3 sequence is 16 residues long. Germline V gene lookup returns CDR1 LGHDT and CDR2 YNNKEL (reference sequence). V was cut by 1 base and J by 6 bases, with 16 bases left in between. The CDR3 protein is CASSQGFYRDANEQFF. Written as DNA, the CDR3 is TGTGCCAGCAGCCAAGGATTTTATCGGGACGCCAATGAGCAGTTCTTC.

In this sample, this clonotype turned up many times. This chain uses TRBV28 with TRBJ1-2; 10 bases agree with TRBD1. Trimming cost V 5 bases and J 4 bases; bases outside gene matches: 13. The germline gives CDR1 MDHEN, CDR2 SYDVKM. This CDR3 spans 17 amino acids. The CDR3 DNA reads TGTGCCAGCAGTCCATCAACCGGACAGGGGGGAACCTATGGCTACACCTTC. It encodes CASSPSTGQGGTYGYTF.

This clonotype was recorded many times. The chain couples TRBV28 to TRBJ1-1; D is unclear. The CDR3 has 14 residues. Trimming stripped 6 bases from V and 0 bases from J, with 11 bases between. In germline, CDR1 is MDHEN, CDR2 SYDVKM. The CDR3 nucleotides are TGTGCCAGCAGACCCAGCCTCATGAACACTGAAGCTTTCTTT. Its translation: CASRPSLMNTEAFF.

This clonotype has at least ten counts. The CDR3 loop is CASSYVGPGGLETQYF. The CDR3 nucleotides read TGTGCCAGCAGTTATGTGGGCCCCGGGGGTTTAGAGACCCAGTACTTC. The J gene is TRBJ2-5, the V gene TRBV6-2 or TRBV6-3; maybe TRBD2 (6 bases). Germline V gene sequence: CDR1 MNHEY, CDR2 SVGEGT. CDR3 length: 16 residues. Trimming took off 3 bases at V and 4 bases at J, with 18 bases between the two ends.

Concerning this clonotype: Since a much larger clone is just one base distant, this may be a read error. The rearrangement uses TRBV2 and TRBJ2-7; the match to TRBD1 covers 10 bases. CDR1 SNHLY and CDR2 FYNNEI come from the germline V gene. The CDR3 covers 15 residues. The CDR3 DNA reads TGTGCCAGCAGTGAAGGGGACAGGGGTTCCTGCGAGCAGTACTTC. It specifies CASSEGDRGSCEQYF.